This T cell receptor beta chain appears in the sequencing data of a study of blood T cell repertoires in COVID-19. Study information: The United States, Italy and Spain provided the acute and convalescent COVID-19 samples. PBMCs, B-cell-depleted T cells, or T cells provided the cDNA or gDNA that made up the material.

In the source study's methods: Researchers report that nucleated cell counts were estimated from reference gene primer amplification. TCRdb keeps only in-frame clones here, not all; method: immunoSEQ multiplex PCR. The DNA gave D and trimming, while V, J and clone size come from that table. The data show over 110,000 clones, around 80% seen once. V was trimmed by 0 bases and J by 0 bases, leaving 9 bases between them. CDR3 length: 16 amino acids. CDR1 is LGHNA and CDR2 is YSLEER in the germline V gene. The chain uses TRBV4-3 and TRBJ1-3; a possible D gene is TRBD1 (6 bases). The sequence was collected from a man aged 60 to 69 with active or convalescent COVID-19. Sequencing was performed on peripheral blood. The CDR3 region is CASSQDAGASGNTIYF. The DNA for the CDR3 is TGCGCCAGCAGCCAAGATGCGGGGGCCTCTGGAAACACCATATATTTT.